This T cell receptor beta chain was sequenced in a study of immune evolution from preneoplasia to lung adenocarcinoma. Study outcomes and limitations: Top clone frequencies peaked in normal lung, apparently declining through invasive adenocarcinoma. Later-stage lesions appeared to have more T cells, more diversity, less clonality. T cell clonality was higher in KRAS-mutant than EGFR-mutant or wild-type nodules.

Concerning this clone: Its cognate antigen is unknown.

CDR1 is LNHNV, CDR2 YYDKDF, per germline (reference sequence). The CDR3 has 13 amino acids. Trimming shortened V by 2 bases and J by 7 bases, and 11 bases separated the two germline ends. Two lung cancer pathologists independently confirmed each histologic diagnosis. Here immunoSEQ multiplex PCR was the method, and the copy in TCRdb shows in-frame clones only, minus some. Of 15,000 or so clones listed, less than 90% are singletons. The TCR was taken from a donor at least 70 years old with lung adenocarcinoma. Sequences were obtained from FFPE lung adenocarcinoma in situ tissue. The V call is TRBV15, the J call TRBJ1-2; TRBD1 might be the D (6 bases). CDR3 sequence: CATSRLRGAGYTF. CDR3 DNA sequence: TGTGCCACCAGCAGACTCAGGGGCGCTGGCTACACCTTC.